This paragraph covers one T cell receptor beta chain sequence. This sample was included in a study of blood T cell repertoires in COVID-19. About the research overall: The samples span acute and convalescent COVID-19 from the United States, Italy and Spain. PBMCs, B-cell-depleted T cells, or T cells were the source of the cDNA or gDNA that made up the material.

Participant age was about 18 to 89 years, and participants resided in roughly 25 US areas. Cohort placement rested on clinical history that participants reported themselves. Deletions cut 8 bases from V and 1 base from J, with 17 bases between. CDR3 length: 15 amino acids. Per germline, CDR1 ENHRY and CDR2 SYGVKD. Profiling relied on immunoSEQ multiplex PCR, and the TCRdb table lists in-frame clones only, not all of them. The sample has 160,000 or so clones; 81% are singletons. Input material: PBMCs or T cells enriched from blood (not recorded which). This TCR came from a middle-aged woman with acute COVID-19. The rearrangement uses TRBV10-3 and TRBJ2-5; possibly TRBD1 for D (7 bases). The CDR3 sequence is CAIGRTGEAQETQYF. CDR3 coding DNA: TGTGCCATCGGAAGAACAGGGGAGGCCCAAGAGACCCAGTACTTC.